The next 18 T cell receptor beta chains were all read from a single sample in a study of human T cells and chemical hapten exposure. A single record per CDR3 protein comes from TCRdb applying MiXCR to the RACE reads. The sample consists of about 90,000 distinct CDR3 sequences, roughly a tenth of them appearing once. The sample's time point: patch test 1, 2 weeks after DPC sensitization. Specified treatment: therapeutic diphenylcyclopropenone sensitization with weekly scalp DPC. The sequenced sample was whole blood, obtained in connection with sensitization to the hapten diphenylcyclopropenone (DPC). These receptors were obtained from a man aged 40-55 years with alopecia areata. Some clones in this sample may be carry-over from other donors' samples.

This clonotype came up a few times. The chain has TRBV29-1 and TRBJ1-2, with 7 nucleotides matching TRBD1. V shed 3 bases, J shed 8 bases, and the junction held 6 bases outside the gene matches. The CDR3 totals 12 residues. From germline, CDR1 is SQVTM and CDR2 ANQGSEA. The CDR3 sequence: CSVDGRGQGYTF. In nucleotides, the CDR3 is TGCAGCGTTGATGGTAGGGGGCAAGGCTACACCTTC.

This clonotype was counted between two and nine times. The rearrangement links TRBV7-9 to TRBJ2-7; D possibly matches TRBD1 or TRBD2 (6 bases each). The V end was cut by 5 bases, the J end by 7 bases, with 18 bases between. From germline, CDR1 is SEHNR and CDR2 FQNEAQ (reference sequence). This CDR3 spans 14 amino acids. CDR3 region: CASSKWRDIGEQYV. The CDR3 coding sequence is TGTGCCAGCAGCAAATGGAGGGACATCGGTGAGCAGTACGTC.

This clonotype was found many times. The chain carries TRBV7-6 and TRBJ1-1; no clear D. The CDR3 length is 13 residues. Germline CDR1 is SGHVS and CDR2 is FNYEAQ. The V and J ends lost 1 base and 7 bases respectively, with 10 bases between them. CDR3 region: CASSLVERLEAFF. In nucleotides, the CDR3 is TGTGCCAGCAGCTTAGTGGAACGGCTTGAAGCTTTCTTT. The full variable domain, rest sourced from reference TRBV7-6 and TRBJ1-1, is GAGVSQSPRYKVTKRGQDVALRCDPISGHVSLYWYRQALGQGPEFLTYFNYEAQQDKSGLPNDRFSAERPEGSISTLTIQRTEQRDSAMYRCASSLVERLEAFFGQGTRLTVV.

This clonotype was picked up a small number of times. The chain employs TRBV9 and TRBJ2-1; either TRBD1 or TRBD2 may supply D (5 bases each). CDR3 size: 15 residues. The V gene's germline CDR1 is SGDLS and CDR2 YYNGEE. Between the trimmed V and J ends, which lost 3 bases and 5 bases, there was a span of 15 bases. Written as DNA, the CDR3 is TGTGCCAGCAGCGAGGGGACCTTGGGCCACAATGAGCAGTTCTTC. It encodes CASSEGTLGHNEQFF.

In its sample, this clonotype was seen a few times. The chain combines TRBV6-5 with TRBJ2-4, with D possibly being TRBD1 or TRBD2 (5 bases each). With 9 bases removed from V and 9 bases from J, the gap between germline ends came to 15 bases. The CDR3 sequence is 12 residues long. Germline CDR1 reads MNHEY; CDR2 reads SVGAGI. Here the CDR3 reads CARGVGPPIQYF. For the CDR3, the DNA is TGTGCCAGGGGGGTAGGGCCCCCCATTCAGTACTTC.

This clonotype was detected a few times. The gene calls are TRBV28 and TRBJ2-1, with D possibly being TRBD1 (7 bases). V lost 6 bases and J lost 5, with 17 bases in between. CDR3 length equals 15 residues. Germline V gene lookup returns CDR1 MDHEN and CDR2 SYDVKM. The CDR3 DNA follows: TGTGCCAGCAGAACAGCAGGGGGGACAAACAATGAGCAGTTCTTC. Its protein product is CASRTAGGTNNEQFF.

In this sample, this clonotype turned up a few times. The V call is TRBV20-1, the J call TRBJ2-7, with D perhaps TRBD1 (6 bases). Trimming cost V 6 bases and J 6 bases, with 15 bases left between them. In germline, CDR1 is DFQATT, CDR2 SNEGSKA (reference sequence). The CDR3 sequence is 12 residues long. CDR3 in amino acids: CSATKQGPEQYF. The CDR3 region has the DNA TGCAGTGCCACGAAACAGGGCCCCGAGCAGTACTTC.

At least ten counts were recorded for this clonotype. The rearrangement joins TRBV27 to TRBJ2-7; D remains ambiguous. This CDR3 comprises 13 residues. CDR1 and CDR2 (germline): MNHEY, SMNVEV (reference sequence). Trimming shortened V by 0 bases and J by 5 bases, and 8 bases separated the two germline ends. CDR3 sequence (DNA): TGTGCCAGCAGTTTATCGATGCAGGACGAGCAGTACTTC. It encodes CASSLSMQDEQYF.

This clonotype has a count of ten or more. This chain links TRBV7-9 with TRBJ2-1, with 12 bases fitting TRBD2. The CDR3 extends over 13 amino acids. The V gene's germline CDR1 is SEHNR and CDR2 FQNEAQ (reference sequence). Trimming at V came to 6 bases and at J to 10 bases, leaving 4 bases not matched to a gene. The CDR3, as DNA: TGTGCCAGCAGTCCCGGACTAGCGGGAGAGCAGTTCTTC. Protein: CASSPGLAGEQFF.

Only a few counts were recorded for this clonotype. The rearrangement joins TRBV29-1 to TRBJ2-4; D may match TRBD1 or TRBD2 (5 bases each). Germline V CDR1 and CDR2: SQVTM, ANQGSEA. V dropped 3 bases and J dropped 3 bases, with 12 bases sitting between them. There are 14 residues in the CDR3. The CDR3 here is CSVEIGGGKNIQYF. The CDR3 nucleotides read TGCAGCGTTGAGATTGGGGGTGGCAAAAACATTCAGTACTTC.

J is TRBJ1-3 and V is TRBV4-3, with D tentatively TRBD1 (6 bases). CDR3 size: 16 residues. The germline gives CDR1 LGHNA, CDR2 YSLEER. The V end lost 4 bases, the J end lost 1 base, and 14 bases lay between the germline ends. CDR3 in amino acids: CASSPSQGASGNTIYF. DNA for the CDR3: TGCGCCAGCAGCCCTTCACAGGGAGCATCTGGAAACACCATATATTTT.

This clonotype occurred a few times. The V and J genes are TRBV27 and TRBJ1-1; D might be TRBD1 (5 bases). The V end was cut by 1 base, the J end by 3 bases, with 15 bases between. CDR1 is MNHEY and CDR2 is SMNVEV in the germline V gene (reference sequence). The CDR3 contains 16 residues. DNA of the CDR3: TGTGCCAGCAGTTTATGGGGAAGGCAGGGAGACACTGAAGCTTTCTTT. Residues: CASSLWGRQGDTEAFF.

This clonotype was counted only a few times. The rearrangement links TRBV6-2 or TRBV6-3 to TRBJ2-1; TRBD2 aligns across 11 bases. The length of the CDR3 is 15 residues. The junction had 5 bases not matched to a gene; V was cut back by 2 bases and J by 8 bases. CDR1 is MNHEY, CDR2 SVGEGT, per germline. DNA for the CDR3: TGTGCCAGCAGTTACGGGGTAGCGGGAGGGTATGAGCAGTTCTTC. Its translation: CASSYGVAGGYEQFF.

This clonotype showed up many times. This sequence joins TRBV4-2 and TRBJ2-2; tentative D call: TRBD2 (5 bases). Germline CDR1 reads LGHNA; CDR2 reads YNFKEQ. This CDR3 is 16 amino acids long. Trimming took 0 bases from V and 4 from J, leaving 12 bases between them. CDR3 region: CASSQDPAVPTGELFF. The CDR3, as DNA: TGTGCCAGCAGCCAAGATCCAGCGGTACCCACCGGGGAGCTGTTTTTT.

The chain carries TRBV7-2 and TRBJ2-3; D is unresolved. There are 14 residues in the CDR3. V lost 4 bases and J lost 0, with 8 bases in between. Per germline, CDR1 SGHTA and CDR2 FQGNSA. The CDR3 is CASSSYTSTDTQYF. The CDR3 nucleotides read TGTGCCAGCAGCTCTTATACGAGCACAGATACGCAGTATTTT.

This clonotype was counted a few times. This chain joins TRBV2 and TRBJ2-1; D not certain. V lost 6 bases and J lost 3, with 15 bases in between. Germline CDR1 is SNHLY and CDR2 is FYNNEI. This CDR3 contains 15 residues. In DNA, the CDR3 is TGTGCCAGCAGCGAAACTCGTTCCCTCTACAATGAGCAGTTCTTC. Its protein is CASSETRSLYNEQFF. Supplemented by reference TRBV2 and TRBJ2-1, the full variable domain reads EPEVTQTPSHQVTQMGQEVILRCVPISNHLYFYWYRQILGQKVEFLVSFYNNEISEKSEIFDDQFSVERPDGSNFTLKIRSTKLEDSAMYFCASSETRSLYNEQFFGPGTRLTVL.

This chain uses TRBV7-9 with TRBJ2-2; no definite D call. V lost 4 bases and J lost 2, with 17 bases in between. CDR3 length: 17 residues. CDR1 SEHNR and CDR2 FQNEAQ come from the germline V gene (reference sequence). The CDR3 loop is CASSSPWQSVNTGELFF. The CDR3 DNA sequence: TGTGCCAGCAGCTCACCTTGGCAGTCCGTAAACACCGGGGAGCTGTTTTTT. The full variable domain, completed using reference TRBV7-9 and TRBJ2-2, is DTGVSQNPRHKITKRGQNVTFRCDPISEHNRLYWYRQTLGQGPEFLTYFQNEAQLEKSRLLSDRFSAERPKGSFSTLEIQRTEQGDSAMYLCASSSPWQSVNTGELFFGEGSRLTVL.

The CDR3 DNA is TGTGCCACCAGCCAAAGGACAGCATTGTCCTCCTACGAGCAGTACGTC. Protein: CATSQRTALSSYEQYV. This chain joins TRBV24-1 and TRBJ2-7; a possible D gene is TRBD1 (6 bases). This CDR3 has 16 residues. Between the trimmed V and J ends, which lost 7 bases and 0 bases, there was a span of 18 bases. Germline CDR1 KGHDR, CDR2 SFDVKD.